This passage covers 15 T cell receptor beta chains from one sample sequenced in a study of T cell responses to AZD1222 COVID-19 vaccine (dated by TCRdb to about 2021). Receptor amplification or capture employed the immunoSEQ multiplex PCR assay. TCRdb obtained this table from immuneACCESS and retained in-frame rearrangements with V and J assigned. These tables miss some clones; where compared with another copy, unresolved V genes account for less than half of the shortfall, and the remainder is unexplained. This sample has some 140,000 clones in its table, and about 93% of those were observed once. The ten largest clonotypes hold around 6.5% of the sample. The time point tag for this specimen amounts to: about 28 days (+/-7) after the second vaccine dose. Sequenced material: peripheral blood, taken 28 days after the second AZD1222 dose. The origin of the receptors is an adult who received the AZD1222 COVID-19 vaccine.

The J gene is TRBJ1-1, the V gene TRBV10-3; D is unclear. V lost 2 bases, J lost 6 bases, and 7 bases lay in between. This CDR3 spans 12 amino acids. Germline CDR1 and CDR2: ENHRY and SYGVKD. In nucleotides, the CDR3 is TGTGCCATCAGTGAGGGCAACCCTGAAGCTTTCTTT. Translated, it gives CAISEGNPEAFF.

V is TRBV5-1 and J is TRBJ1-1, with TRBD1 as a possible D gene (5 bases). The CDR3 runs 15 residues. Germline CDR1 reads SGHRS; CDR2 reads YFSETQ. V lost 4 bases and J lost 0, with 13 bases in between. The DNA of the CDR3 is TGCGCCAGCAGCCTATCCGGGACGGTGAACACTGAAGCTTTCTTT. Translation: CASSLSGTVNTEAFF.

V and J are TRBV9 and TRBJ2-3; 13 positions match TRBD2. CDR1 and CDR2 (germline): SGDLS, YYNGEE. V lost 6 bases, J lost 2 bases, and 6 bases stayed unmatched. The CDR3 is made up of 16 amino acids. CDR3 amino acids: CASTTGTSGVTDTQYF. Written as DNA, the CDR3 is TGTGCCAGCACGACTGGGACTAGCGGGGTCACAGATACGCAGTATTTT. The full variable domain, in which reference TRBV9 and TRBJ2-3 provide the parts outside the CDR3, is DSGVTQTPKHLITATGQRVTLRCSPRSGDLSVYWYQQSLDQGLQFLIQYYNGEERAKGNILERFSAQQFPDLHSELNLSSLELGDSALYFCASTTGTSGVTDTQYFGPGTRLTVL.

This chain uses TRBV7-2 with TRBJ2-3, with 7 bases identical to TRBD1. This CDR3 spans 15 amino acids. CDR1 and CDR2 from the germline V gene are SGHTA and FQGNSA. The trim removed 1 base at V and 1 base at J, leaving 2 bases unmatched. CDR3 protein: CASSLGGTGTDTQYF. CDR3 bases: TGTGCCAGCAGCTTAGGAGGGACAGGCACAGATACGCAGTATTTT.

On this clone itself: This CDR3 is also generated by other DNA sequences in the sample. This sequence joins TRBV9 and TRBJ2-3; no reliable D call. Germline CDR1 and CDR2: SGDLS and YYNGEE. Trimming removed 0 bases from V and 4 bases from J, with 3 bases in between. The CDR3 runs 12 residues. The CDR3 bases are TGTGCCAGCAGCGTAGGATCAGATACGCAGTATTTT. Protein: CASSVGSDTQYF.

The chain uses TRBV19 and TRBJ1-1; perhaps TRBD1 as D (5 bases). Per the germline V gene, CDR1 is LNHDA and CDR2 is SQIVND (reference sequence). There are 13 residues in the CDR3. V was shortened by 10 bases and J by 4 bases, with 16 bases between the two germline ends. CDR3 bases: TGTGCCACCATGTTGGGTAGGGGCACTGAAGCTTTCTTT. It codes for CATMLGRGTEAFF.

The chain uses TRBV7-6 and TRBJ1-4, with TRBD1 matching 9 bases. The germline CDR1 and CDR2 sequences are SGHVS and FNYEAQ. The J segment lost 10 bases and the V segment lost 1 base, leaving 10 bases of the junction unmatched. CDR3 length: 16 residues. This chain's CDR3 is CASSLDVGTGLGKLFF. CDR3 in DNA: TGTGCCAGCAGCTTAGATGTCGGGACAGGGTTAGGAAAACTGTTTTTT.

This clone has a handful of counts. The CDR3, as DNA: TGTGCCAGCAGGGGACTAGCGGGGGTAGACGGGGAGCTGTTTTTT. Encoded protein: CASRGLAGVDGELFF. The chain employs TRBV11-2 and TRBJ2-2, with 14 bases fitting TRBD2. J gave up 7 bases and V 6 bases, and 4 bases lay outside the gene matches. Looked up from germline, CDR1 is SGHAT and CDR2 is FQNNGV. CDR3 length: 15 amino acids.

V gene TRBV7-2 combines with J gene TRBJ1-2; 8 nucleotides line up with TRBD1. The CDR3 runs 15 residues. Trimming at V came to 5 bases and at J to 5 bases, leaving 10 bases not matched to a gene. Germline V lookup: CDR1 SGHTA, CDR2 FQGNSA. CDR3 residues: CASSANQGAEYGYTF. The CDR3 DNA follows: TGTGCCAGCAGCGCGAATCAGGGGGCGGAATATGGCTACACCTTC.

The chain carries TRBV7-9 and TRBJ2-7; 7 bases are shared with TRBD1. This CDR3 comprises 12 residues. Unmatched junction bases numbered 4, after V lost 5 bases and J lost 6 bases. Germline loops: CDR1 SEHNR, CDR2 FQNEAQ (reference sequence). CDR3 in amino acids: CASSPGTAEQYF. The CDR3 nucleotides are TGTGCCAGCAGCCCGGGGACAGCCGAGCAGTACTTC.

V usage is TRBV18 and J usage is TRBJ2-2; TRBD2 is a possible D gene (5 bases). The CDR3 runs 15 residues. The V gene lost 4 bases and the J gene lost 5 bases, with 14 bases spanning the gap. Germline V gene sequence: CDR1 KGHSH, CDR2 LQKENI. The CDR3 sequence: CASSLRREPTGELFF. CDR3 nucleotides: TGTGCCAGCTCACTACGCCGGGAACCAACCGGGGAGCTGTTTTTT.

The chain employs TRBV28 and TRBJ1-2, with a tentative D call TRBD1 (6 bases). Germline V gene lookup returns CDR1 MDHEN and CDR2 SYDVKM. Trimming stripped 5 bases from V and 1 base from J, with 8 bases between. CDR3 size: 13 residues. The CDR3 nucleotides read TGTGCCAGCAGTGTAGGGGGTAACTATGGCTACACCTTC. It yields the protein CASSVGGNYGYTF.

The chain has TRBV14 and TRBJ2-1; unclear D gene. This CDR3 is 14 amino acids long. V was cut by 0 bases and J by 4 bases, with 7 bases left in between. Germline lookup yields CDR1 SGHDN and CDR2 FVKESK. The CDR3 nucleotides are TGTGCCAGCAGCCAAGATCCTCAGTACAATGAGCAGTTCTTC. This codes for CASSQDPQYNEQFF.

CDR3 sequence reads: CASSPPSYRGGYTF. The CDR3 region has the DNA TGTGCCAGCTCACCACCGTCATATAGGGGTGGCTACACCTTC. The chain has TRBV18 and TRBJ1-2, with D possibly being TRBD1 (5 bases). The CDR3 covers 14 residues. Germline-derived CDR1 and CDR2 are KGHSH and LQKENI. With 0 bases removed from V and 7 bases from J, the gap between germline ends came to 12 bases.

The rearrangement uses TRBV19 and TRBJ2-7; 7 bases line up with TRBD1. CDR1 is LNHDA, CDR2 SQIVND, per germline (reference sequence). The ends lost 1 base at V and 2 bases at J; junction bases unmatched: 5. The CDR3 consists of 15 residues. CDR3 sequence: CASSIGRQGAYEQYF. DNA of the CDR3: TGTGCCAGTAGTATAGGGCGGCAGGGGGCCTACGAGCAGTACTTC.